These 19 T cell receptor beta chains share one sample of origin, sequenced in a study of control samples from healthy donors and cancer patients. Generated by immunoSEQ multiplex PCR, the TCRdb table keeps only in-frame clones and is missing some. The repertoire has some 150,000 clones, 96% of them found once; the top ten carry just over 1%. The source material was blood. The source is a woman in her 30s in good health.

The chain carries TRBV19 and TRBJ1-4; 9 nucleotides agree with TRBD1. CDR1 and CDR2 from the germline V gene are LNHDA and SQIVND (reference sequence). V lost 6 bases to trimming and J lost 16 bases; unmatched junction nucleotides: 21. The CDR3 runs 16 residues. The chain's CDR3 is CASRRRSGQGNLGTFF. The DNA for the CDR3 is TGTGCCAGTAGACGCCGTTCCGGACAGGGGAATTTGGGGACGTTTTTT.

The CDR3 sequence is CASSLGQNNYGYTF. The CDR3 coding sequence is TGTGCCAGCAGCTTAGGTCAGAATAACTATGGCTACACCTTC. The chain is built from TRBV7-9 and TRBJ1-2, with D hard to call. With 1 base removed from V and 1 base from J, the gap between germline ends came to 7 bases. This CDR3 is built from 14 residues. Germline-derived CDR1 and CDR2 are SEHNR and FQNEAQ (reference sequence).

V and J are TRBV24-1 and TRBJ2-3; D not certain. V was pared by 4 bases and J by 0 bases, with 4 bases between. This CDR3 region has 13 residues. The germline CDR1 and CDR2 sequences are KGHDR and SFDVKD. CDR3 protein: CATSEGSTDTQYF. Here the CDR3 DNA reads TGTGCCACCAGTGAGGGGAGCACAGATACGCAGTATTTT.

The chain has TRBV11-3 and TRBJ1-6; TRBD1 might be the D (6 bases). With 2 bases removed from V and 5 bases from J, the gap between germline ends came to 22 bases. This CDR3 has 19 amino acids. In germline, CDR1 is SGHNT, CDR2 YENEEA. In DNA, the CDR3 is TGTGCCAGCAGCTTAAAGTTGGGAAGGGGGGAAGGGGATAATTCACCCCTCCACTTT. This gives the protein CASSLKLGRGEGDNSPLHF.

The chain employs TRBV7-9 and TRBJ2-3; D call uncertain. V dropped 0 bases and J dropped 1 base, with 11 bases sitting between them. Germline values: CDR1 SEHNR, CDR2 FQNEAQ (reference sequence). The CDR3 runs 16 residues. The CDR3 DNA sequence: TGTGCCAGCAGCTTAGCGCTCGGGCAGGGCACAGATACGCAGTATTTT. Protein sequence: CASSLALGQGTDTQYF. The full variable domain, in which reference TRBV7-9 and TRBJ2-3 provide the parts outside the CDR3, is DTGVSQNPRHKITKRGQNVTFRCDPISEHNRLYWYRQTLGQGPEFLTYFQNEAQLEKSRLLSDRFSAERPKGSFSTLEIQRTEQGDSAMYLCASSLALGQGTDTQYFGPGTRLTVL.

The chain has TRBV27 and TRBJ1-5; 9 bases are a match to TRBD1. The CDR3 has 15 amino acids. V lost 0 bases and J lost 6; bases outside the gene matches: 3. Germline CDR1 MNHEY, CDR2 SMNVEV (reference sequence). CDR3 DNA: TGTGCCAGCAGTTTATCTACAGGGGGCTCTCAGCCCCAGCATTTT. It encodes CASSLSTGGSQPQHF.

The chain has TRBV28 and TRBJ2-7, with 9 bases fitting TRBD1. The V segment lost 4 bases and the J segment 4 bases; nucleotides outside the gene matches: 5. Germline CDR1 and CDR2: MDHEN and SYDVKM. This CDR3 is built from 14 residues. This CDR3 reads CASSSGTGLYEQYF. The DNA for the CDR3 is TGTGCCAGCAGTTCCGGGACAGGGTTATACGAGCAGTACTTC. The full variable domain, in which reference TRBV28 and TRBJ2-7 provide the parts outside the CDR3, is DVKVTQSSRYLVKRTGEKVFLECVQDMDHENMFWYRQDPGLGLRLIYFSYDVKMKEKGDIPEGYSVSREKKERFSLILESASTNQTSMYLCASSSGTGLYEQYFGPGTRLTVT.

The chain couples TRBV11-2 to TRBJ2-3; 11 nucleotides align to TRBD2. The V and J ends lost 0 bases and 8 bases, in that order; junction bases with no gene match: 4. The CDR3 covers 15 residues. The V gene's germline CDR1 is SGHAT and CDR2 FQNNGV. CDR3: CASSLDSGGAGTQYF. CDR3 bases: TGTGCCAGCAGCTTAGATAGCGGGGGGGCGGGTACGCAGTATTTT.

As for this clone: Relative to the germline gene, one junction end is altered; a read error may explain this. V usage is TRBV10-2 and J usage is TRBJ1-5, with a weak D call TRBD1 (5 bases). Germline values: CDR1 WSHSY, CDR2 SAAADI. CDR3 size: 12 residues. The CDR3 region is CASSGGNRPQHF. CDR3 nucleotide sequence: TGCGCCAGCAGCGGGGGGAATCGGCCCCAGCATTTT.

The chain links TRBV9 to TRBJ2-2; 8 positions match TRBD1. The CDR3 covers 17 residues. The J segment lost 2 bases and the V segment lost 4 bases, leaving 10 bases of the junction unmatched. CDR1 and CDR2 from the germline V gene are SGDLS and YYNGEE. CDR3 DNA sequence: TGTGCCAGCAGCCATTTCCGACAGGGGCCTAACACCGGGGAGCTGTTTTTT. This translates into CASSHFRQGPNTGELFF.

This chain joins TRBV7-8 and TRBJ2-7, with 9 bases that match TRBD2. CDR1 SGHVS and CDR2 FQNEAQ come from the germline V gene. The CDR3 is made up of 15 amino acids. The trim removed 6 bases at V and 3 bases at J, leaving 9 bases unmatched. The CDR3: CASRLDSGRGYEQYF. The CDR3 DNA reads as TGTGCCAGCAGGCTCGATAGCGGGAGAGGCTACGAGCAGTACTTC.

The chain uses TRBV19 and TRBJ1-5; no clear D gene. V lost 6 bases and J lost 5, with 17 bases in between. CDR1 is LNHDA and CDR2 is SQIVND in the germline V gene (reference sequence). CDR3 length: 15 residues. CDR3 protein: CASSRPNSGDQPQHF. CDR3 sequence (DNA): TGTGCCAGTAGCAGACCCAACAGCGGAGATCAGCCCCAGCATTTT. The full variable domain, in which reference TRBV19 and TRBJ1-5 provide the parts outside the CDR3, is DGGITQSPKYLFRKEGQNVTLSCEQNLNHDAMYWYRQDPGQGLRLIYYSQIVNDFQKGDIAEGYSVSREKKESFPLTVTSAQKNPTAFYLCASSRPNSGDQPQHFGDGTRLSIL.

The CDR3 coding sequence is TGCAGTGCTAGTGGGGGTGGCCCCGATAATTCACCCCTCCACTTT. As protein: CSASGGGPDNSPLHF. This chain connects TRBV20-1 to TRBJ1-6, with D tentatively TRBD1 (5 bases). This CDR3 region has 15 residues. V was pared by 3 bases and J by 5 bases, with 14 bases between. Germline-derived CDR1 and CDR2 are DFQATT and SNEGSKA (reference sequence).

V is TRBV6-2 or TRBV6-3 and J is TRBJ2-1, with D possibly being TRBD1 or TRBD2 (6 bases each). The V end lost 5 bases, the J end lost 6 bases, and 17 bases lay between the germline ends. The CDR3 totals 15 residues. Per the germline V gene, CDR1 is MNHEY and CDR2 is SVGEGT. CDR3 in amino acids: CASSPPSRGGNEQFF. The CDR3 nucleotides are TGTGCCAGCAGTCCACCCTCCAGGGGAGGCAATGAGCAGTTCTTC.

The chain uses TRBV7-2 and TRBJ2-2; 9 nucleotides align to TRBD1. CDR1 and CDR2 (germline): SGHTA, FQGNSA. J gave up 2 bases and V 1 base, and 5 bases lay outside the gene matches. The CDR3 spans 17 residues. In DNA form, the CDR3 reads TGTGCCAGCAGCTTAGTCCCGGGACAGGGCAACACCGGGGAGCTGTTTTTT. It yields the protein CASSLVPGQGNTGELFF.

V usage is TRBV6-1 and J usage is TRBJ1-6; D gene ambiguous. CDR3 length: 13 residues. Trimming stripped 2 bases from V and 7 bases from J, with 6 bases between. Germline CDR1 and CDR2: MNHNS and SASEGT. As DNA, the CDR3 is TGTGCCAGCAGTGAACGTGAAAATTCACCCCTCCACTTT. Translation: CASSERENSPLHF.

This clone was detected only once. The gene calls are TRBV7-9 and TRBJ1-1; D may be TRBD1 (6 bases). CDR1 is SEHNR, CDR2 FQNEAQ, per germline (reference sequence). V shed 5 bases and J shed 1 base, with 14 bases lying between them. The CDR3 is 15 residues long. The CDR3 coding sequence is TGTGCCAGCAGCCGAATACAGGGAACGAACACTGAAGCTTTCTTT. It yields the protein CASSRIQGTNTEAFF.

The chain carries TRBV24-1 and TRBJ2-3; D is perhaps TRBD2 (5 bases). Germline assignment: CDR1 KGHDR and CDR2 SFDVKD. The CDR3 is made up of 17 amino acids. Trimming cost V 1 base and J 4 bases, with 17 bases left between them. CDR3 DNA sequence: TGTGCCACCAGTGATTTTTCAGGACCGGAGGTGCCAGATACGCAGTATTTT. It specifies CATSDFSGPEVPDTQYF.

This chain joins TRBV5-6 and TRBJ2-1; 13 nucleotides line up with TRBD2. CDR3 length: 15 residues. Germline V gives CDR1 SGHDT, CDR2 YYEEEE. V was pared by 4 bases and J by 9 bases, with 7 bases of the junction left unmatched. The CDR3 here is CASSKLAGGSSEQFF. The DNA for the CDR3 is TGTGCCAGCAGCAAACTAGCGGGGGGGTCCAGTGAGCAGTTCTTC.